Shown below are 21 T cell receptor beta chains from a single sample sequenced in a study of T cell repertoires in cytomegalovirus infection. Each CDR3 protein gets one entry after TCRdb re-called the reads with MiXCR. The data hold some 500,000 distinct CDR3 sequences, with 30% to 40% observed a single time. No antigens are known for them. Material: cultured PBMCs, obtained from culture after CMV antigen stimulation. The receptors derive from a human donor in good health (CMV status not recorded). Some clones in this sample may be carry-over from other donors' samples.

The chain couples TRBV6-2 or TRBV6-3 to TRBJ2-7; D not certain. The CDR3 contains 17 residues. CDR1 is MNHEY, CDR2 SVGEGT, per germline. V gave up 0 bases and J gave up 2 bases, with 17 bases separating them. The CDR3 is CASSYSKSEPRPYEQYF. CDR3 nucleotide sequence: TGTGCCAGCAGTTACTCGAAATCGGAACCGAGACCCTACGAGCAGTACTTC.

This rearrangement joins TRBV7-4 to TRBJ2-3, with unresolved D. Trimming removed 3 bases from V and 4 bases from J, with 14 bases in between. This CDR3 region has 15 residues. Germline loops: CDR1 SGHVT, CDR2 SQSDAQ. CDR3 in amino acids: CASSLQSQRADTQYF. The CDR3, as DNA: TGTGCCAGCAGCTTGCAAAGCCAGAGAGCAGATACGCAGTATTTT.

The V and J genes are TRBV7-4 and TRBJ2-5; D uncertain. The CDR3 contains 15 residues. CDR1 SGHVT and CDR2 SQSDAQ come from the germline V gene. Deletions cut 1 base from V and 2 bases from J, with 11 bases between. CDR3 coding DNA: TGTGCCAGCAGCTTAGGGGTATTCCTACAAGAGACCCAGTACTTC. It translates to CASSLGVFLQETQYF. Drawing the rest from reference TRBV7-4 and TRBJ2-5, the complete variable domain is GAGVSQSPRYKVAKRGRDVALRCDSISGHVTLYWYRQTLGQGSEVLTYSQSDAQRDKSGRPSGRFSAERPERSVSTLKIQRTEQGDSAVYLCASSLGVFLQETQYFGPGTRLLVL.

The gene calls are TRBV27 and TRBJ1-6; tentatively, D is TRBD1 (5 bases). Germline CDR1 reads MNHEY; CDR2 reads SMNVEV (reference sequence). The CDR3 is 15 amino acids. V was pared by 5 bases and J by 6 bases, with 14 bases between. The CDR3 nucleotides are TGTGCCAGCAGTACTGCTGAGGGGCTTAATTCACCCCTCCACTTT. Translating gives CASSTAEGLNSPLHF.

This sequence joins TRBV7-9 and TRBJ2-2, with D possibly TRBD1 on 5 matching bases. The V and J ends lost 5 bases and 0 bases respectively, with 10 bases between them. Germline CDR1 is SEHNR and CDR2 is FQNEAQ (reference sequence). This CDR3 spans 15 amino acids. CDR3 sequence (DNA): TGTGCCAGCAGCCCCCCAGGGACGAACACCGGGGAGCTGTTTTTT. It specifies CASSPPGTNTGELFF.

This chain uses TRBV19 with TRBJ2-1; possible D gene TRBD2, 5 bases. The CDR3 has 14 residues. Germline V gene data show CDR1 as LNHDA and CDR2 as SQIVND (reference sequence). Trimming took off 7 bases at V and 2 bases at J, with 12 bases between the two ends. CDR3 protein: CASTPGLAYNEQFF. The CDR3 DNA sequence: TGTGCCAGTACCCCTGGACTCGCCTACAATGAGCAGTTCTTC.

This chain connects TRBV27 to TRBJ2-1; 11 nucleotides line up with TRBD2. The V gene's germline CDR1 is MNHEY and CDR2 SMNVEV (reference sequence). The V segment lost 6 bases and the J segment 14 bases; nucleotides outside the gene matches: 12. CDR3 length: 14 residues. The CDR3 region is CASSQLLAGETKFF. CDR3 bases: TGTGCCAGCAGCCAATTACTAGCGGGAGAGACAAAGTTCTTC.

V usage is TRBV10-3 and J usage is TRBJ1-6, with TRBD1 identical over 7 bases. V lost 3 bases, J lost 8 bases, and 1 base stayed unmatched. The CDR3 extends over 13 amino acids. In germline, CDR1 is ENHRY, CDR2 SYGVKD. Written as DNA, the CDR3 is TGTGCCATCAGTGATACAGGGGATTCACCCCTCCACTTT. It specifies CAISDTGDSPLHF.

This clonotype was recorded a few times. The rearrangement joins TRBV5-1 to TRBJ2-2; 13 positions match TRBD2. J gave up 0 bases and V 0 bases, and 2 bases lay outside the gene matches. The CDR3 covers 18 residues. Germline V gene lookup returns CDR1 SGHRS and CDR2 YFSETQ. CDR3 sequence (DNA): TGCGCCAGCAGCTTGGCCGGGACTAGCGGGGCGAACACCGGGGAGCTGTTTTTT. Its protein product is CASSLAGTSGANTGELFF.

This clonotype was detected only a few times. The chain couples TRBV12-3 or TRBV12-4 to TRBJ1-1; D gene uncertain. This CDR3 region has 14 residues. Trimming took 1 base from V and 3 from J, leaving 9 bases between them. CDR3 nucleotide sequence: TGTGCCAGCAGTTTAGTGCCCCCGGACACTGAAGCTTTCTTT. This gives the protein CASSLVPPDTEAFF.

This clonotype was seen once. J is TRBJ1-3 and V is TRBV28; tentative D call: TRBD1 (5 bases). This CDR3 has 15 amino acids. V was trimmed by 5 bases and J by 0 bases, leaving 11 bases between them. Germline values: CDR1 MDHEN, CDR2 SYDVKM. CDR3 DNA: TGTGCCAGCAGTGGGACCGTTGTCTCTGGAAACACCATATATTTT. Encoded protein: CASSGTVVSGNTIYF. Full variable domain (outside the CDR3, taken from reference TRBV28 and TRBJ1-3): DVKVTQSSRYLVKRTGEKVFLECVQDMDHENMFWYRQDPGLGLRLIYFSYDVKMKEKGDIPEGYSVSREKKERFSLILESASTNQTSMYLCASSGTVVSGNTIYFGEGSWLTVV.

This sequence joins TRBV24-1 and TRBJ2-7; D gene uncertain. Per germline, CDR1 KGHDR and CDR2 SFDVKD. CDR3 length equals 15 residues. V shed 7 bases and J shed 2 bases, with 17 bases lying between them. CDR3 sequence: CATRIPHTGAYEQYF. CDR3 bases: TGTGCCACCAGAATCCCTCACACGGGTGCCTACGAGCAGTACTTC.

About this clonotype itself: A much larger clone differs from this one at a single base, so this may be a read error. The genes are TRBV7-6 and TRBJ1-2; 8 nucleotides match TRBD1. J gave up 3 bases and V 1 base, and 4 bases lay outside the gene matches. CDR3 length equals 15 residues. Looked up from germline, CDR1 is SGHVS and CDR2 is FNYEAQ. CDR3 amino acids: CASSLGTGLDYGYTF. The CDR3 bases are TGTGCCAGCAGCTTAGGGACAGGGTTGGACTATGGCTACACCTTC.

The chain employs TRBV27 and TRBJ1-1; D might be TRBD1 (5 bases). The length of the CDR3 is 14 residues. Germline V gene data show CDR1 as MNHEY and CDR2 as SMNVEV (reference sequence). V lost 7 bases to trimming and J lost 1 base, with 13 bases between them. The CDR3 DNA follows: TGTGCCAGCACCCAGTGGGGGGGGAACACTGAAGCTTTCTTT. This sequence encodes CASTQWGGNTEAFF.

This chain uses TRBV7-4 with TRBJ2-5, with 7 bases identical to TRBD2. The germline CDR1 and CDR2 sequences are SGHVT and SQSDAQ. The CDR3 length is 16 residues. J lost 2 bases, V lost 5 bases, and 11 bases had no gene match. CDR3 protein: CASSHPRLAVQETQYF. The DNA for the CDR3 is TGTGCCAGCAGCCATCCCCGCCTAGCGGTACAAGAGACCCAGTACTTC.

This chain uses TRBV15 with TRBJ2-1; the D gene is possibly TRBD2 (5 bases). V was shortened by 2 bases and J by 6 bases, with 20 bases between the two germline ends. CDR3 length equals 17 residues. Germline CDR1 and CDR2: LNHNV and YYDKDF (reference sequence). CDR3 amino acids: CATSRRREGQRINEQFF. CDR3 DNA: TGTGCCACCAGCAGACGCAGAGAGGGCCAGCGGATCAATGAGCAGTTCTTC.

This clonotype was counted ten times or more. The gene calls are TRBV7-2 and TRBJ2-3; possible D gene TRBD1, 6 bases. Per the germline V gene, CDR1 is SGHTA and CDR2 is FQGNSA. The CDR3 length is 14 residues. Deletions cut 2 bases from V and 6 bases from J, with 12 bases between. The CDR3 protein is CASSLRGSADTQYF. DNA of the CDR3: TGTGCCAGCAGCTTAAGGGGGTCGGCCGATACGCAGTATTTT.

The chain carries TRBV15 and TRBJ1-3, with 7 positions matching TRBD1. Germline loops: CDR1 LNHNV, CDR2 YYDKDF (reference sequence). The CDR3 is 16 amino acids. The trim removed 5 bases at V and 0 bases at J, leaving 7 bases unmatched. CDR3 DNA: TGTGCCACCAGCGCGGGACAGCTTTACTCTGGAAACACCATATATTTT. Translating gives CATSAGQLYSGNTIYF. Full variable domain (missing parts from reference TRBV15 and TRBJ1-3): DAMVIQNPRYQVTQFGKPVTLSCSQTLNHNVMYWYQQKSSQAPKLLFHYYDKDFNNEADTPDNFQSRRPNTSFCFLDIRSPGLGDTAMYLCATSAGQLYSGNTIYFGEGSWLTVV.

This clonotype has only a few counts. The chain joins TRBV4-3 to TRBJ2-7, with 8 bases identical to TRBD1. Germline CDR1 is LGHNA and CDR2 is YSLEER. The CDR3 is 16 residues long. V was pared by 3 bases and J by 5 bases, with 12 bases of the junction left unmatched. CDR3 coding DNA: TGCGCCAGCAGCCACCGATGGACAGGGTTAATGAACGAGCAGTACTTC. Its translation is CASSHRWTGLMNEQYF.

This clonotype was observed a handful of times. V gene TRBV10-3 combines with J gene TRBJ1-3, with 7 bases that match TRBD1. Germline CDR1 and CDR2: ENHRY and SYGVKD. The CDR3 spans 18 residues. The junction had 14 bases not matched to a gene; V was cut back by 6 bases and J by 0 bases. CDR3 residues: CAIRGTDRAPFSGNTIYF. The CDR3 DNA sequence: TGTGCCATCAGGGGAACCGACAGGGCCCCTTTCTCTGGAAACACCATATATTTT.

This clonotype was observed a few times. This sequence joins TRBV7-2 and TRBJ2-2; no definite D call. The V and J ends lost 2 bases and 5 bases respectively, with 6 bases between them. The CDR3 covers 13 residues. Germline V gene data show CDR1 as SGHTA and CDR2 as FQGNSA. For the CDR3, the DNA is TGTGCCAGCAGCTTATTTTCAACCGGGGAGCTGTTTTTT. It specifies CASSLFSTGELFF.